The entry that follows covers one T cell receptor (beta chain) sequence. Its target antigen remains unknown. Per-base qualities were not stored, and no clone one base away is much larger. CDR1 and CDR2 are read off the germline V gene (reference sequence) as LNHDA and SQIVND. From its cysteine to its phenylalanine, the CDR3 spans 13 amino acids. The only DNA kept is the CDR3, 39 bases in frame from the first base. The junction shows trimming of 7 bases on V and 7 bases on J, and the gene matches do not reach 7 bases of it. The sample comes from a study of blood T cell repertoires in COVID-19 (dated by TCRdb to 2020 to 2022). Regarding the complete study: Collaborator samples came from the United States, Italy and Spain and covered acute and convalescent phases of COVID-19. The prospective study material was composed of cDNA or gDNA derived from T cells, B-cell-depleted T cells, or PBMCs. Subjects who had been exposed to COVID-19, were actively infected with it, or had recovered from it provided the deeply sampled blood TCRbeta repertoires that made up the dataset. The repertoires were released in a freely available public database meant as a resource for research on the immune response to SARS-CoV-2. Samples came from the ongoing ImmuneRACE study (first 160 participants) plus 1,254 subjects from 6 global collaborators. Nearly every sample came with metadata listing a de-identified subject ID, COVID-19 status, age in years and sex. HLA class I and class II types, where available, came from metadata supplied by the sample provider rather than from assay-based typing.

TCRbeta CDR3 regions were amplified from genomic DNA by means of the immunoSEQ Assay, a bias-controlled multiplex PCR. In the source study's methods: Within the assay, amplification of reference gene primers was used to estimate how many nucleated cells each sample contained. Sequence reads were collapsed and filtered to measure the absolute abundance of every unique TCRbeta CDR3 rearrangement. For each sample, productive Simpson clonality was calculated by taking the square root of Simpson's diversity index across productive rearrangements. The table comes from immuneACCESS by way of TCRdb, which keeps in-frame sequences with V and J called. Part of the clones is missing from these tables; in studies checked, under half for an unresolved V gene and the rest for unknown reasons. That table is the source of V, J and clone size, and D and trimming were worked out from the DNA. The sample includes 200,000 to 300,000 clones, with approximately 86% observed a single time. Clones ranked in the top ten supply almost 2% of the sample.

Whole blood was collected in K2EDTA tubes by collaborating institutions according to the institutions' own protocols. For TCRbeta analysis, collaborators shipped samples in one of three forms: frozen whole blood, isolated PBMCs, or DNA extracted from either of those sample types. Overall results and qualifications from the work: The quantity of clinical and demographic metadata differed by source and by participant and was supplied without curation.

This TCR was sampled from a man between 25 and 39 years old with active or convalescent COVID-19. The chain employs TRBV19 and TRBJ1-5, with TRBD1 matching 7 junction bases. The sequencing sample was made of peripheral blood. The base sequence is TGTGCCAGTAACGGGGGCAGGGGGCAGCCCCAGCATTTT. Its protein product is CASNGGRGQPQHF.